This is a list of T cell receptor beta chains from one sample in a study of T cell responses to AZD1222 COVID-19 vaccine. Repertoires were generated with immunoSEQ multiplex PCR, while TCRdb's copy carries only in-frame clones and drops some. Of approximately 160,000 clones in the sample, 75% to 95% are singletons; the top ten hold about 4.2%. The starting material was peripheral blood, obtained on day 0 of AZD1222 vaccination. The receptors come from an adult in good health. The CDR3 runs from the conserved cysteine through the conserved F or W. The order of the fields is D gene, clone size, V gene, J gene, CDR3 DNA, CDR3 protein. D genes are given only for firm matches. Size is stated for part of the rows, as once, few or many counts, or as a class when the clone is expanded.

D: -; size: -; V: TRBV27; J: TRBJ2-6; DNA: TGTGCCAGCAGTTGGGACGCCAATAGGGCCAACGTCCTGACTTTC; CDR3: CASSWDANRANVLTF
D: -; size: -; V: TRBV27; J: TRBJ1-1; DNA: TGTGCCAGCAGTTTGTCAATCCCCACTGAAGCTTTCTTT; CDR3: CASSLSIPTEAFF
D: -; size: -; V: TRBV19; J: TRBJ1-3; DNA: TGTGCCAGTACGGTGGTCCCAAGGGGAAACACCATATATTTT; CDR3: CASTVVPRGNTIYF
D: -; size: -; V: TRBV28; J: TRBJ1-2; DNA: TGTGCCAGCAGGTCCACCACAGGAGGCCGCGGTGGCTACACCTTC; CDR3: CASRSTTGGRGGYTF
D: -; size: -; V: TRBV2; J: TRBJ2-3; DNA: TGTGCCAGCAACCTCTGGGCGGCAGATACGCAGTATTTT; CDR3: CASNLWAADTQYF
D: -; size: -; V: TRBV28; J: TRBJ1-3; DNA: TGTGCCAGCGGCGGGGGGCTAGGAAACACCATATATTTT; CDR3: CASGGGLGNTIYF
D: -; size: once; V: TRBV2; J: TRBJ1-3; DNA: TGTGCCAGCTTAACCCCAGGGGCAGGAAACACCATATATTTT; CDR3: CASLTPGAGNTIYF
D: -; size: once; V: TRBV11-2; J: TRBJ1-1; DNA: TGTGCCAGCAGCCCCCCGTTTCTGGGGGCGGCACTGAACACTGAAGCTTTCTTT; CDR3: CASSPPFLGAALNTEAFF
D: -; size: -; V: TRBV9; J: TRBJ1-2; DNA: TGTGCCAGCAGCACCAGTGTGGGGAACTATGGCTACACCTTC; CDR3: CASSTSVGNYGYTF
D: -; size: -; V: TRBV5-6; J: TRBJ2-7; DNA: TGTGCCAGCAGCTTGGAGGGTTTAGGGGTGGGGGAGCAGTACTTC; CDR3: CASSLEGLGVGEQYF
D: -; size: -; V: TRBV28; J: TRBJ1-1; DNA: TGTGCCAGCAGTCGCGGTGGGACCCCGAGGACTGAAGCTTTCTTT; CDR3: CASSRGGTPRTEAFF
D: -; size: -; V: TRBV5-6; J: TRBJ1-3; DNA: TGTGCCAGCAGCTTGGGGCGGTTGACTTCTGGAAACACCATATATTTT; CDR3: CASSLGRLTSGNTIYF
D: -; size: -; V: TRBV21-1; J: TRBJ1-2; DNA: TGTGCCAGCAGCAGAGGGGCGAGGGCCTATGGCTACACCTTC; CDR3: CASSRGARAYGYTF
D: -; size: once; V: TRBV5-4; J: TRBJ2-7; DNA: TGTGCCAGCAGCCTTCGACAGGCGGCCTACGAGCAGTACTTC; CDR3: CASSLRQAAYEQYF
D: TRBD1; size: -; V: TRBV3-1/TRBV3-2; J: TRBJ1-1; DNA: TGTGCCAGCAGTGACGGGACAGGGAACACTGAAGCTTTCTTT; CDR3: CASSDGTGNTEAFF
D: -; size: -; V: TRBV7-3; J: TRBJ2-7; DNA: TGTGCCAGCAGCTTAGACCCCTCCTACGAGCAGTACTTC; CDR3: CASSLDPSYEQYF
D: TRBD2; size: -; V: TRBV7-3; J: TRBJ2-1; DNA: TGTGCCAGCAGCTTTACTAGCGGTCACAATGAGCAGTTCTTC; CDR3: CASSFTSGHNEQFF
D: TRBD1; size: -; V: TRBV10-1; J: TRBJ1-2; DNA: TGCGCCACCCCCTCCCCCGGACAGGGGGGTTCGCACGGCTACACCTTC; CDR3: CATPSPGQGGSHGYTF
D: -; size: -; V: TRBV20-1; J: TRBJ2-7; DNA: TGCAGTGCTATACCCTCCTACGAGCAGTACTTC; CDR3: CSAIPSYEQYF